Here is one T cell receptor (beta chain) with its context. Trimming left V 9 bases short and J 6 bases short, with 20 bases between. This CDR3 has 14 residues. Per germline, CDR1 KGHSH and CDR2 LQKENI. This sample was taken from a study of tumor T cells in aggressive B-cell lymphoma. TCRdb's copy holds only in-frame clones and misses some; the assay was immunoSEQ multiplex PCR. Of 2,100 or so clones listed, 85% to 95% were seen once; the top ten hold around 7%. This chain uses TRBV18 with TRBJ1-1; D remains unclear. This TCR was recovered from an adult with diffuse large B cell lymphoma. Sequencing was done on a sample of tumor tissue. The CDR3 protein is CASSVRPTTPEAFF. In DNA, the CDR3 is TGTGCCAGTTCCGTCAGGCCGACGACCCCTGAAGCTTTCTTT.